The TCR beta chain under discussion was sequenced for a study of blood T cell repertoires in COVID-19. At the level of the study: Samples taken during acute and convalescent COVID-19 were collected in the United States, Italy and Spain. Nucleic acid was either cDNA or gDNA, and it came from T cells, B-cell-depleted T cells, or PBMCs.

In the study's own analysis: Amplifying reference gene primers gave estimates of nucleated cell counts. Profiled with immunoSEQ multiplex PCR; TCRdb holds only in-frame clones, not every one. The D gene and trimming were derived from the DNA, and the V and J assignments and clone size from that table. The sample includes roughly 120,000 clones, 80% to 90% of them seen just once. The germline CDR1 and CDR2 sequences are SGHTA and FQGNSA. Trimming removed 1 base from V and 3 bases from J, with 6 bases in between. There are 14 residues in the CDR3. This chain connects TRBV7-2 to TRBJ2-2, with D perhaps matching TRBD2 (5 bases). Sequences were obtained from peripheral blood. The sequence came from a woman aged 50 to 60 with active or convalescent COVID-19. This chain's CDR3 is CASSLGTYTGELFF. In nucleotides, the CDR3 is TGTGCCAGCAGCTTAGGGACTTACACCGGGGAGCTGTTTTTT.